The following is a TCR beta chain sequence with its context. Per the original data handling: Amplified reference gene primers provided the basis for estimating nucleated cell counts. The repertoire was sequenced with immunoSEQ multiplex PCR; TCRdb's copy has only in-frame clones and lacks some. For V, J and clone size, that table is used; D and trimming come from the DNA. The sample contains 150,000 to 200,000 clones, about nine tenths of which appear only once. The data derive from a study of blood T cell repertoires in COVID-19. About the research overall: Samples came from the United States, Italy and Spain, spanning acute and convalescent COVID-19.

The clonotype comes from a man in his 60s with active or convalescent COVID-19. Input material: peripheral blood.

The CDR3 DNA is TGTGCCAGCAGCTTAGTGAGACAGGGGCGGCTAGCCGAGCAGTACTTC. Encoded protein: CASSLVRQGRLAEQYF. The chain couples TRBV7-9 to TRBJ2-7, with 8 positions matching TRBD1. V gave up 1 base and J gave up 6 bases; unmatched junction bases: 11. The CDR3 has 16 residues. CDR1 is SEHNR, CDR2 FQNEAQ, per germline (reference sequence).